The 21 T cell receptor beta chains below were found in one sample sequenced in a study of vaccination effects on CD4 cells after COVID-19. With the ViraFEST assay, the study expanded antigen-specific CD4+ T cells using viral peptide pools, then sequenced them. Between days 9 and 10 of culture, CD4+ T cells were separated out. Two doses of either BNT162b2 or mRNA-1273 were given to each participant. The antigens of these receptors remain unknown. Sequencing used immunoSEQ multiplex PCR; TCRdb keeps in-frame clones, though not all of them. The table records about 32,000 clones, 72% of them present only once. Here the sequenced sample was CD4+ T cells from PBMCs cultured with HCoV-229E spike peptides, taken after COVID-19 vaccination. Receptors were obtained from a human donor who received a COVID-19 vaccine.

The chain employs TRBV5-6 and TRBJ2-7; TRBD2 might be the D (6 bases). The CDR3 spans 17 residues. CDR1 and CDR2 (germline): SGHDT, YYEEEE. V shed 1 base and J shed 6 bases, with 23 bases lying between them. The CDR3 is CASSLLGVGTPDREQYF. DNA of the CDR3: TGTGCCAGCAGCTTGTTAGGTGTCGGGACTCCAGACCGCGAGCAGTACTTC.

The chain uses TRBV18 and TRBJ2-7; 13 nucleotides align to TRBD2. This CDR3 has 15 residues. V trimming: 4 bases; J trimming: 1 base; junction bases outside the gene matches: 1. Germline V lookup: CDR1 KGHSH, CDR2 LQKENI. CDR3 region: CASSRTSGSSYEQYF. The CDR3 nucleotides read TGTGCCAGCTCACGGACTAGCGGGAGTTCCTACGAGCAGTACTTC.

CDR3 sequence reads: CASRPSVVATQYF. CDR3 sequence (DNA): TGTGCCAGCAGACCCTCCGTAGTGGCTACGCAGTATTTT. This chain links TRBV12-3 or TRBV12-4 with TRBJ2-3; D ambiguous. V lost 6 bases and J lost 8, with 15 bases in between. CDR3 length: 13 amino acids.

The V and J genes are TRBV3-1 (or the pseudogene TRBV3-2) and TRBJ2-5; D is perhaps TRBD1 or TRBD2 (6 bases each). V was clipped by 4 bases and J by 2 bases, with 17 bases between them. The CDR3 is 16 amino acids. Germline lookup yields CDR1 LGHDT and CDR2 YNNKEL (reference sequence). The DNA for the CDR3 is TGTGCCAGCAGCCCCGGTGGCGGGACACTTCAAGAGACCCAGTACTTC. Its protein is CASSPGGGTLQETQYF.

This clone was found once. The chain has TRBV2 and TRBJ1-2; TRBD1 aligns across 7 bases. The trim removed 0 bases at V and 5 bases at J, leaving 9 bases unmatched. The CDR3 is 16 amino acids. The V gene's germline CDR1 is SNHLY and CDR2 FYNNEI. In DNA form, the CDR3 reads TGTGCCAGCAGTGAAGCAGGGGGCTCCGCCGTGTATGGCTACACCTTC. This gives the protein CASSEAGGSAVYGYTF.

The chain has TRBV9 and TRBJ1-1; D remains ambiguous. The V gene's germline CDR1 is SGDLS and CDR2 YYNGEE. V lost 1 base and J 1 base, leaving 2 bases between the germline ends. The CDR3 spans 12 residues. CDR3 loop: CASSVQNTEAFF. The CDR3 bases are TGTGCCAGCAGCGTACAGAACACTGAAGCTTTCTTT.

The chain uses TRBV3-1 (or the pseudogene TRBV3-2) and TRBJ2-1; TRBD2 matches 10 bases. CDR1 is LGHDT and CDR2 is YNNKEL in the germline V gene (reference sequence). The CDR3 spans 20 residues. V shed 6 bases and J 1 base; nucleotides not matched to a gene: 18. Written as DNA, the CDR3 is TGTGCCAGCAGGCCGACGTTAGCGGGGGGAGAGGCAGGGTCCTACAATGAGCAGTTCTTC. It codes for CASRPTLAGGEAGSYNEQFF.

The chain links TRBV18 to TRBJ1-5; 8 bases are shared with TRBD1. The CDR3 loop spans 17 amino acids. V gave up 0 bases and J gave up 8 bases; unmatched junction bases: 12. Per the germline V gene, CDR1 is KGHSH and CDR2 is LQKENI. For the CDR3, the DNA is TGTGCCAGCTCACCACCGAGGACAGGGACTACTATCAAGCCCCAGCATTTT. It yields the protein CASSPPRTGTTIKPQHF.

The chain has TRBV6-5 and TRBJ2-7; D gene ambiguous. The CDR3 contains 11 residues. Germline lookup yields CDR1 MNHEY and CDR2 SVGAGI. Trimming stripped 6 bases from V and 2 bases from J, with 5 bases between. The CDR3 DNA reads TGTGCCAGCAGCCGGACCTACGAGCAGTACTTC. Residues: CASSRTYEQYF.

In its sample, this clone was seen a few times. This chain joins TRBV14 and TRBJ2-7; tentatively, D is TRBD1 or TRBD2 (5 bases each). In germline, CDR1 is SGHDN, CDR2 FVKESK. Trimming cost V 3 bases and J 0 bases, with 12 bases left between them. The CDR3 is made up of 15 amino acids. CDR3 DNA sequence: TGTGCCAGCAGCCAGGTTTGGGGGAGCTCCTACGAGCAGTACTTC. Its translation is CASSQVWGSSYEQYF.

This clone was found once. The V call is TRBV27, the J call TRBJ2-5; TRBD2 matches 9 bases. Trimming took 3 bases from V and 6 from J; bases not matched to a gene: 11. The CDR3 covers 16 residues. Per the germline V gene, CDR1 is MNHEY and CDR2 is SMNVEV (reference sequence). In DNA, the CDR3 is TGTGCCAGCAGTTTTTTGGCTAGCGGGACGGTCAAGACCCAGTACTTC. Translation: CASSFLASGTVKTQYF.

The rearrangement links TRBV2 to TRBJ2-2; the match to TRBD2 covers 10 bases. Losses at the gene ends were 7 bases for V and 4 bases for J; bases not matched to a gene: 6. CDR3 length: 15 amino acids. Germline V gene lookup returns CDR1 SNHLY and CDR2 FYNNEI. CDR3 nucleotides: TGTGCCAGCATTCCGGGACTAGCGAGCACCGGGGAGCTGTTTTTT. Amino acids: CASIPGLASTGELFF.

This chain joins TRBV19 and TRBJ1-1, with D possibly being TRBD1 (5 bases). Germline CDR1 LNHDA, CDR2 SQIVND (reference sequence). Trimming left V 4 bases short and J 11 bases short, with 20 bases between. The CDR3 extends over 14 amino acids. CDR3 protein: CASSKNGPGGIAFF. The CDR3 DNA sequence: TGTGCCAGTAGTAAAAACGGGCCGGGGGGGATCGCTTTCTTT. The whole variable domain, remainder taken from reference TRBV19 and TRBJ1-1, is DGGITQSPKYLFRKEGQNVTLSCEQNLNHDAMYWYRQDPGQGLRLIYYSQIVNDFQKGDIAEGYSVSREKKESFPLTVTSAQKNPTAFYLCASSKNGPGGIAFFGQGTRLTVV.

The chain combines TRBV18 with TRBJ2-2; no clear D gene. In germline, CDR1 is KGHSH, CDR2 LQKENI. CDR3 length equals 15 residues. V was trimmed by 2 bases and J by 1 base, leaving 8 bases between them. The CDR3 loop is CASSPVTLNTGELFF. The CDR3, as DNA: TGTGCCAGCTCACCAGTCACTCTGAACACCGGGGAGCTGTTTTTT.

V and J are TRBV6-1 and TRBJ2-5, with no clear D. Germline assignment: CDR1 MNHNS and CDR2 SASEGT. This CDR3 region has 14 residues. The V and J ends lost 3 bases and 6 bases respectively, with 14 bases between them. The CDR3 reads CASSDTWYTQTQYF. For the CDR3, the DNA is TGTGCCAGCAGTGACACGTGGTACACTCAGACCCAGTACTTC.

This clone has a single count. This chain joins TRBV5-1 and TRBJ1-1, with unresolved D. The CDR3 contains 14 residues. CDR1 is SGHRS and CDR2 is YFSETQ in the germline V gene. Between the trimmed V and J ends, which lost 0 bases and 3 bases, there was a span of 9 bases. The CDR3 spells CASSLARGDTEAFF. The DNA of the CDR3 is TGCGCCAGCAGCTTGGCCCGGGGTGACACTGAAGCTTTCTTT.

The sample holds one count of this clone. The chain is built from TRBV12-2 and TRBJ1-2. TRBV12-2 is a pseudogene segment. The CDR3 sequence is 19 residues long. The CDR3 region has the DNA TGTGCAAGTCGCTTTCGGGTTCTTAGGCAGGTCCTTTATAACTATGGCTACACCTTC. This gives the protein CASRFRVLRQVLYNYGYTF.

The chain uses TRBV3-1 (or the pseudogene TRBV3-2) and TRBJ2-7; the D is unclear. Looked up from germline, CDR1 is LGHDT and CDR2 is YNNKEL (reference sequence). CDR3 length: 13 residues. The germline V and J ends were trimmed by 3 bases and 2 bases, with 8 bases remaining between them. This CDR3 reads CASSQYPAYEQYF. The CDR3 nucleotides are TGTGCCAGCAGCCAGTACCCGGCCTACGAGCAGTACTTC.

The chain is built from TRBV5-1 and TRBJ2-7; D tentatively reads TRBD1 or TRBD2 (5 bases each). The V end was cut by 4 bases, the J end by 2 bases, with 13 bases between. The V gene's germline CDR1 is SGHRS and CDR2 YFSETQ. The CDR3 has 14 residues. The CDR3 DNA sequence: TGCGCCAGCAGCCCAGGGACGTACACCTACGAGCAGTACTTC. It codes for CASSPGTYTYEQYF. Full variable domain (missing parts from reference TRBV5-1 and TRBJ2-7): KAGVTQTPRYLIKTRGQQVTLSCSPISGHRSVSWYQQTPGQGLQFLFEYFSETQRNKGNFPGRFSGRQFSNSRSEMNVSTLELGDSALYLCASSPGTYTYEQYFGPGTRLTVT.

The chain combines TRBV7-9 with TRBJ1-1, with 8 bases that match TRBD1. The CDR3 runs to 15 residues. The germline V gene has CDR1 SEHNR and CDR2 FQNEAQ (reference sequence). Germline trimming cut 3 bases from V and 7 bases from J; bases unmatched to any gene: 10. The CDR3 DNA sequence: TGTGCCAGCAGCTTTGTCCAACTCACAGGGGGTGAAGCTTTCTTT. It encodes CASSFVQLTGGEAFF.

In its sample, this clone was seen a few times. This chain uses TRBV6-5 with TRBJ2-1; 8 bases map to TRBD2. The CDR3 is 15 residues long. From germline, CDR1 is MNHEY and CDR2 SVGAGI. V was pared by 7 bases and J by 7 bases, with 12 bases of the junction left unmatched. CDR3 amino acids: CASTGGLEGRNEQFF. The CDR3 DNA reads TGTGCCAGCACCGGGGGACTAGAAGGGCGGAATGAGCAGTTCTTC.